This T cell receptor beta chain was documented in a study of cytomegalovirus exposure and HLA in healthy donors. CDR1 SGHNT and CDR2 YENEEA come from the germline V gene. The CDR3 sequence is 13 residues long. V lost 4 bases, J lost 7 bases, and 2 bases stayed unmatched. Findings and limits, study-wide: Around 160 TCR beta chains were listed as cytomegalovirus-associated. Reportedly, cytomegalovirus status was diagnosed with high sensitivity and specificity. According to a subsequent analysis, TCR clusters identified in the first cohort showed a tendency to co-occur across the 120 validation repertoires.

A roughly 120-subject validation cohort, separate from the approximately 610-subject first cohort, supplied the donors. Turning to this clone: The antigen is undetermined.

The repertoire was sequenced with immunoSEQ multiplex PCR; TCRdb's copy has only in-frame clones and lacks some. This sample carries more than 50,000 clones, 75% to 95% of them seen once, and the ten largest clones take 2.2%. The V and J genes are TRBV11-3 and TRBJ2-1; TRBD1 aligns across 9 bases. The source material was PBMCs. The origin of this receptor is a woman under 40 in good health and CMV-seronegative. The CDR3, as DNA: TGTGCCAGCAGCTCCGACAGGGGGAATGAGCAGTTCTTC. Its protein product is CASSSDRGNEQFF.